One and the same sample provided the 6 T cell receptor beta chains below, sequenced in a study of blood T cells in healthy people across ages (dated by TCRdb to between 2015 and 2017). Receptors were amplified or captured by 5' RACE. Sequencing used an Illumina HiSeq 2500. The second PCR ran for roughly 7 to 12 cycles and used a J-beta primer mix along with a sample-barcoded 5' primer. The public reads were run again by TCRdb, first through fastp at Q25 and then through MiXCR, and only productive beta chains were kept. Records with the same CDR3 protein are collapsed into one entry carrying the most frequent genes and DNA. The sample table shows about 570,000 distinct CDR3 sequences, and approximately 30% are seen once. Less than 20% of the sample is in the top ten clones. The sequenced sample was blood. These receptor sequences come from a woman in her 70s in good health.

This chain connects TRBV4-2 to TRBJ2-3, with 10 bases identical to TRBD2. Germline loops: CDR1 LGHNA, CDR2 YNFKEQ. This CDR3 contains 19 residues. V lost 0 bases and J lost 2; bases outside the gene matches: 11. DNA for the CDR3: TGTGCCAGCAGCCAAGACACCGGGACTAGCGAAACATCCACAGATACGCAGTATTTT. Translation gives CASSQDTGTSETSTDTQYF.

V and J are TRBV27 and TRBJ2-1; 8 positions match TRBD1. V was pared by 6 bases and J by 3 bases, with 1 base of the junction left unmatched. The CDR3 extends over 13 amino acids. Germline assignment: CDR1 MNHEY and CDR2 SMNVEV (reference sequence). CDR3 loop: CASRGTGYNEQFF. The CDR3 nucleotides are TGTGCCAGCAGGGGGACAGGCTACAATGAGCAGTTCTTC.

The count of this clonotype is one. The rearrangement links TRBV7-9 to TRBJ2-5, with D tentatively TRBD2 (5 bases). Gene TRBJ2-1 matches the end of the DNA better, so the J call may be wrong. From germline, CDR1 is SEHNR and CDR2 FQNEAQ (reference sequence). The CDR3 runs 11 residues. The CDR3 nucleotides are TGTGCCAGCAGCTTTGGAGGTGGGCAGTTCTTC. This sequence encodes CASSFGGGQFF.

The chain has TRBV12-5 and TRBJ2-3; D call uncertain. Germline V CDR1 and CDR2: LGHNT, FRNRAP. The V end lost 6 bases, the J end lost 1 base, and 14 bases lay between the germline ends. This CDR3 is built from 15 residues. Written as DNA, the CDR3 is TGTGCTAGTGGGCAAGGTAATGGCGGCACAGATACGCAGTATTTT. Translating it yields CASGQGNGGTDTQYF.

This clonotype was picked up a small number of times. The chain employs TRBV6-5 and TRBJ1-2; a weak D match, TRBD1 (5 bases). Germline V gene data show CDR1 as MNHEY and CDR2 as SVGAGI. The ends were cut back, 6 bases at V and 4 bases at J, with 15 bases in the middle. This CDR3 spans 14 amino acids. The CDR3: CASRPGGGSYGYTF. The CDR3 DNA sequence: TGTGCCAGCAGACCCGGTGGGGGAAGCTATGGCTACACCTTC.

The V gene is TRBV5-1, the J gene TRBJ1-2; perhaps TRBD1 as D (5 bases). The CDR3 totals 17 residues. Germline values: CDR1 SGHRS, CDR2 YFSETQ. V lost 4 bases to trimming and J lost 0 bases, with 19 bases between them. The CDR3 region is CASSPVGGAQSNYGYTF. CDR3 in DNA: TGCGCCAGCAGCCCCGTCGGAGGGGCACAATCTAACTATGGCTACACCTTC. The whole variable domain, remainder taken from reference TRBV5-1 and TRBJ1-2, is KAGVTQTPRYLIKTRGQQVTLSCSPISGHRSVSWYQQTPGQGLQFLFEYFSETQRNKGNFPGRFSGRQFSNSRSEMNVSTLELGDSALYLCASSPVGGAQSNYGYTFGSGTRLTVV.